These 30 T cell receptor beta chains were all obtained from the same sample, sequenced in a study of Graves' ophthalmopathy and Graves' hyperthyroidism. The study amplified TCR beta CDR3 regions using RNA transcripts. Second-round multiplex PCR came after first-round RT-PCR with HTBI primers. Each CDR3 protein is one row after TCRdb ran MiXCR on the multiplex PCR reads. The sample carries under 800,000 distinct CDR3 sequences, 20% to 25% recorded once. Specimen: peripheral blood. The receptors come from a woman under 30 with stable Graves' hyperthyroidism. Some clones in this sample may be carry-over from other donors' samples.

This clonotype was seen many times. A much larger clone differs from this one at a single base, so this may be a read error. V usage is TRBV6-5 and J usage is TRBJ1-1; TRBD1 aligns across 7 bases. This CDR3 has 14 residues. Per germline, CDR1 MNHEY and CDR2 SVGAGI. J gave up 0 bases and V 4 bases, and 2 bases lay outside the gene matches. The DNA of the CDR3 is TGTGCCAGCAGTTCGGACAGGTTGAACACTGAAGCTTTCTTT. It specifies CASSSDRLNTEAFF.

The rearrangement links TRBV6-2 or TRBV6-3 to TRBJ2-7, with D possibly matching TRBD2 (7 bases). The CDR3 runs to 15 residues. Germline V gene lookup returns CDR1 MNHEY and CDR2 SVGEGT. Trimming removed 5 bases from V and 0 bases from J, with 14 bases in between. CDR3 in amino acids: CASSTARGPSYEQYF. The CDR3 DNA reads TGTGCCAGCAGTACAGCGCGGGGGCCCTCCTACGAGCAGTACTTC.

The chain combines TRBV11-1 with TRBJ1-1; TRBD1 might be the D (5 bases). Germline CDR1 reads SGHAT; CDR2 reads FQDESV (reference sequence). Trimming removed 3 bases at V and 6 bases at J, with 20 bases between. The CDR3 runs to 16 residues. DNA for the CDR3: TGTGCCAGCAGCTTTCCCGGGGCTATAAACCACGCTGAAGCTTTCTTT. Translating gives CASSFPGAINHAEAFF.

The genes are TRBV11-2 and TRBJ2-5; D is uncertain. V was cut by 5 bases and J by 1 base, with 11 bases left in between. This CDR3 comprises 14 residues. Per the germline V gene, CDR1 is SGHAT and CDR2 is FQNNGV. The CDR3 loop is CASSARLIQETQYF. The CDR3 region has the DNA TGTGCCAGCAGCGCTCGGCTGATCCAAGAGACCCAGTACTTC.

This clonotype occurred many times. The chain joins TRBV2 to TRBJ1-2; a weak D match, TRBD1 (5 bases). The CDR3 length is 14 residues. The V end lost 2 bases, the J end lost 4 bases, and 11 bases lay between the germline ends. Germline loops: CDR1 SNHLY, CDR2 FYNNEI. The chain's CDR3 is CASSEWGDFYGYTF. For the CDR3, the DNA is TGTGCCAGCAGTGAATGGGGGGATTTCTATGGCTACACCTTC.

This clonotype was seen repeatedly, ten times or more. The chain joins TRBV12-3 or TRBV12-4 to TRBJ1-2; 8 nucleotides line up with TRBD1. This CDR3 has 15 residues. The J segment lost 1 base and the V segment lost 7 bases, leaving 8 bases of the junction unmatched. CDR3 region: CASIGQGGLNYGYTF. In DNA, the CDR3 is TGTGCCAGCATCGGACAGGGTGGGCTTAACTATGGCTACACCTTC.

The table lists this clonotype with many counts. The CDR3 DNA is TGTGCCAGCAGCCACCCCAACAGTTATCTCTCCTACGAGCAGTACTTC. This sequence encodes CASSHPNSYLSYEQYF. The genes are TRBV11-2 and TRBJ2-7; D unresolved. This CDR3 is 16 amino acids long. V lost 5 bases and J 0 bases, leaving 17 bases between the germline ends. Germline V gene data show CDR1 as SGHAT and CDR2 as FQNNGV.

V usage is TRBV27 and J usage is TRBJ2-5; D may be TRBD1 (5 bases). Germline values: CDR1 MNHEY, CDR2 SMNVEV (reference sequence). V was clipped by 2 bases and J by 2 bases, with 12 bases between them. The CDR3 consists of 15 residues. DNA of the CDR3: TGTGCCAGCAGTTTACTACAGGAAAAACAAGAGACCCAGTACTTC. This gives the protein CASSLLQEKQETQYF.

V and J are TRBV27 and TRBJ1-3; D ambiguous. The CDR3 is 15 amino acids. Germline CDR1 is MNHEY and CDR2 is SMNVEV (reference sequence). V was trimmed by 2 bases and J by 3 bases, leaving 11 bases between them. For the CDR3, the DNA is TGTGCCAGCAGTTTAGGTCGCAGTCTTGGAAACACCATATATTTT. It is translated as CASSLGRSLGNTIYF.

Comments on this clonotype: A much larger clone differs by one base, so this may be a read error. The J gene is TRBJ1-1, the V gene TRBV19, with a tentative D call TRBD1 (6 bases). This CDR3 spans 13 amino acids. Trimming removed 5 bases at V and 1 base at J, with 8 bases between. Germline values: CDR1 LNHDA, CDR2 SQIVND (reference sequence). The CDR3 loop is CASSDRTNTEAFF. The DNA for the CDR3 is TGTGCCAGTAGTGACAGGACGAACACTGAAGCTTTCTTT.

A note on this clonotype: One base away lies a much larger clone, so this may be a sequencing read error. The CDR3 is CASSPGQRRAFF. CDR3 DNA sequence: TGTGCCAGCAGCCCCGGACAGCGACGAGCTTTCTTT. This chain uses TRBV2 with TRBJ1-1; a possible D gene is TRBD1 (6 bases). Germline V gene data show CDR1 as SNHLY and CDR2 as FYNNEI. CDR3 length: 12 residues. Trimming removed 6 bases at V and 10 bases at J, with 15 bases between.

This clonotype was detected many times. J is TRBJ1-1 and V is TRBV5-1; D possibly corresponds to TRBD1 (5 bases). The V and J ends lost 5 bases and 6 bases respectively, with 17 bases between them. The germline V gene encodes CDR1 SGHRS and CDR2 YFSETQ. The CDR3 length is 14 residues. CDR3: CASRQGTVGPEAFF. The DNA for the CDR3 is TGCGCCAGCAGACAAGGGACTGTGGGTCCTGAAGCTTTCTTT.

This clonotype has ten or more counts. The CDR3 sequence: CASSLRGPSTYEQYF. The CDR3 nucleotides are TGTGCCAGCAGTTTACGGGGGCCGTCGACCTACGAGCAGTACTTC. This rearrangement joins TRBV12-3 or TRBV12-4 to TRBJ2-7; tentatively, D is TRBD1 or TRBD2 (6 bases each). The CDR3 has 15 amino acids. Trimming left V 2 bases short and J 2 bases short, with 13 bases between.

This clonotype was picked up many times. V gene TRBV12-3 or TRBV12-4 combines with J gene TRBJ1-5; D may be TRBD1 (6 bases). The ends were cut back, 2 bases at V and 2 bases at J, with 16 bases in the middle. CDR3 length: 17 amino acids. The chain's CDR3 is CASSLRILGAGNQPQHF. The CDR3 DNA is TGTGCCAGCAGTTTACGAATCCTGGGGGCTGGCAATCAGCCCCAGCATTTT.

This clonotype appeared many times. V gene TRBV11-2 combines with J gene TRBJ1-1; TRBD1 matches at 9 bases. V trimming: 3 bases; J trimming: 5 bases; junction bases outside the gene matches: 16. Germline assignment: CDR1 SGHAT and CDR2 FQNNGV. The CDR3 has 18 residues. The CDR3 reads CASSLWAGQGRSGTEAFF. The CDR3 DNA sequence: TGTGCCAGCAGCTTGTGGGCCGGACAGGGGCGCTCAGGGACTGAAGCTTTCTTT.

This clonotype was counted ten times or more. The chain couples TRBV6-5 to TRBJ2-6; D is unclear. The V gene's germline CDR1 is MNHEY and CDR2 SVGAGI. The CDR3 totals 16 residues. The V and J ends lost 4 bases and 0 bases respectively, with 10 bases between them. In DNA, the CDR3 is TGTGCCAGCAGTTCGTCACGGTTCTCTGGGGCCAACGTCCTGACTTTC. It is translated as CASSSSRFSGANVLTF.

The rearrangement uses TRBV6-1 and TRBJ2-5; weak D call: TRBD1 (5 bases). The CDR3 consists of 16 residues. Looked up from germline, CDR1 is MNHNS and CDR2 is SASEGT. Trimming removed 2 bases at V and 1 base at J, with 14 bases between. This CDR3 is CASSEKGPVLQETQYF. The CDR3 nucleotides read TGTGCCAGCAGTGAAAAGGGGCCGGTGCTCCAAGAGACCCAGTACTTC.

In its sample, this clonotype was seen many times. The rearrangement links TRBV6-1 to TRBJ1-5, with D possibly being TRBD1 (5 bases). Germline lookup yields CDR1 MNHNS and CDR2 SASEGT. The CDR3 extends over 14 amino acids. V was shortened by 6 bases and J by 3 bases, with 12 bases between the two germline ends. The CDR3 DNA reads TGTGCCAGCAGCCTACGCGGGGCCAATCAGCCCCAGCATTTT. The encoded protein is CASSLRGANQPQHF.

This chain joins TRBV7-9 and TRBJ1-6, with D possibly TRBD1 on 5 matching bases. Trimming stripped 6 bases from V and 7 bases from J, with 16 bases between. The CDR3 runs 15 residues. Looked up from germline, CDR1 is SEHNR and CDR2 is FQNEAQ (reference sequence). CDR3 nucleotides: TGTGCCAGCAGTAAAGCGGCAGGGACCAATTCACCCCTCCACTTT. This codes for CASSKAAGTNSPLHF.

This clonotype was picked up many times. The chain uses TRBV6-5 and TRBJ2-6; maybe TRBD2 (7 bases). Germline CDR1 MNHEY, CDR2 SVGAGI. V was pared by 2 bases and J by 1 base, with 9 bases between. The CDR3 totals 16 residues. The CDR3 DNA is TGTGCCAGCAGTTACGAGGGGGGGTCTGGGGCCAACGTCCTGACTTTC. Residues: CASSYEGGSGANVLTF.

In this sample, this clonotype turned up many times. The J gene is TRBJ1-2, the V gene TRBV29-1; D may be TRBD1 (6 bases). The V end was cut by 6 bases, the J end by 4 bases, with 9 bases between. The CDR3 extends over 11 amino acids. The germline V gene encodes CDR1 SQVTM and CDR2 ANQGSEA. The CDR3 region is CSVRGSYGYTF. The DNA of the CDR3 is TGCAGCGTGAGGGGGTCCTATGGCTACACCTTC.

This clonotype was picked up a small number of times. This chain joins TRBV27 and TRBJ2-2; the D is unclear. The CDR3 totals 15 residues. The germline gives CDR1 MNHEY, CDR2 SMNVEV (reference sequence). V lost 8 bases to trimming and J lost 5 bases, with 18 bases between them. The CDR3 DNA sequence: TGTGCCAGCGGCTCCCGGGCCGCAGTAACCGGGGAGCTGTTTTTT. This codes for CASGSRAAVTGELFF.

This clonotype was counted a few times. V gene TRBV7-2 combines with J gene TRBJ1-2; 7 bases map to TRBD1. V was clipped by 5 bases and J by 4 bases; unmatched bases: 7. This CDR3 is built from 14 residues. Germline assignment: CDR1 SGHTA and CDR2 FQGNSA. This CDR3 is CASSEGQRSYGYTF. The DNA for the CDR3 is TGTGCCAGCAGCGAGGGACAGAGGAGCTATGGCTACACCTTC.

This clonotype appeared a single time. A read error is possible here, since a much larger clone lies one base away. The rearrangement uses TRBV6-4 and TRBJ1-5, with D tentatively TRBD1 (5 bases). The germline V gene has CDR1 MRHNA and CDR2 SNTAGT. The CDR3 contains 18 residues. CDR3 DNA sequence: TGTGCCAGCAGTGACATTAACCGGGACGGCTATAGCAATCAGCCCCAGCAGTTT. The encoded protein is CASSDINRDGYSNQPQQF.

This chain joins TRBV20-1 and TRBJ1-2, with a weak D call TRBD1 (6 bases). The CDR3 is 14 amino acids. V was clipped by 6 bases and J by 8 bases, with 22 bases between them. Germline V lookup: CDR1 DFQATT, CDR2 SNEGSKA (reference sequence). CDR3 DNA sequence: TGCAGTGCCGCGATCGGGGGCCGGGGTGGAGGCTACACCTTC. It translates to CSAAIGGRGGGYTF.

The rearrangement uses TRBV12-3 or TRBV12-4 and TRBJ1-1; 8 nucleotides agree with TRBD1. The CDR3 is 17 residues long. Losses at the gene ends were 4 bases for V and 0 bases for J; bases not matched to a gene: 10. CDR3 in amino acids: CASSSTGGGIMNTEAFF. CDR3 in DNA: TGTGCCAGCAGTTCCACAGGGGGGGGAATCATGAACACTGAAGCTTTCTTT.

The sample holds many counts of this clonotype. This chain joins TRBV20-1 and TRBJ1-2; perhaps TRBD1 as D (5 bases). Trimming took 6 bases from V and 6 from J, leaving 11 bases between them. Germline V CDR1 and CDR2: DFQATT, SNEGSKA (reference sequence). The CDR3 loop spans 11 amino acids. The CDR3 protein is CSAGTANGYTF. As DNA, the CDR3 is TGCAGTGCCGGGACCGCTAATGGCTACACCTTC.

This clonotype was seen at least ten times. The V call is TRBV20-1, the J call TRBJ2-4; D may correspond to TRBD1 or TRBD2 (6 bases each). The length of the CDR3 is 14 residues. V was trimmed by 5 bases and J by 1 base, leaving 12 bases between them. Germline lookup yields CDR1 DFQATT and CDR2 SNEGSKA (reference sequence). CDR3: CSAGQGRAKNIQYF. The CDR3 DNA sequence: TGCAGTGCTGGTCAGGGGAGGGCCAAAAACATTCAGTACTTC.

Ten or more counts support this clonotype. The CDR3 spells CASKAGAKETQYF. CDR3 bases: TGTGCCTCTAAGGCAGGAGCGAAAGAGACCCAGTACTTC. V usage is TRBV6-1 and J usage is TRBJ2-5; the D is unclear. Trimming shortened V by 11 bases and J by 3 bases, and 16 bases separated the two germline ends. Germline V gene sequence: CDR1 MNHNS, CDR2 SASEGT. CDR3 length: 13 residues.

This clonotype appeared a few times. V is TRBV6-1 and J is TRBJ1-6; 12 bases map to TRBD1. J lost 14 bases, V lost 7 bases, and 9 bases had no gene match. The CDR3 is 14 residues long. Germline lookup yields CDR1 MNHNS and CDR2 SASEGT. In nucleotides, the CDR3 is TGTGCCAGCACGAAGGGACAGGGGGCTTTCACCCTCCACTTT. Translated, it gives CASTKGQGAFTLHF.